The 14 T cell receptor beta chains below were found in one sample sequenced in a study of blood T cell repertoires in COVID-19. Profiled with immunoSEQ multiplex PCR; TCRdb holds only in-frame clones, not every one. The data show 160,000 or so clones, 75% to 90% seen once. What was sequenced was peripheral blood. All receptors derive from a man in his fifties or sixties with acute or convalescent COVID-19.

V usage is TRBV5-4 and J usage is TRBJ1-1; unclear D gene. Germline-derived CDR1 and CDR2 are SGHNT and YYREEE (reference sequence). The CDR3 length is 15 residues. The germline V and J ends were trimmed by 4 bases and 1 base, with 14 bases remaining between them. CDR3 protein: CASSHLDGKNTEAFF. The CDR3 DNA reads as TGTGCCAGCAGCCACCTCGACGGGAAGAACACTGAAGCTTTCTTT.

Only a few counts were recorded for this clone. The J gene is TRBJ1-3, the V gene TRBV4-1; 8 bases align to TRBD1. This CDR3 has 17 residues. Germline V gene lookup returns CDR1 MGHRA and CDR2 YSYEKL. J gave up 4 bases and V 2 bases, and 10 bases lay outside the gene matches. The CDR3 spells CASSQPTRDRLGNTIYF. For the CDR3, the DNA is TGCGCCAGCAGCCAACCCACTCGGGACAGGTTGGGAAACACCATATATTTT.

V is TRBV7-3 and J is TRBJ2-7, with 9 bases identical to TRBD2. The CDR3 covers 15 residues. Germline V gives CDR1 SGHTA, CDR2 FQGTGA. V lost 2 bases to trimming and J lost 2 bases; unmatched junction nucleotides: 4. The CDR3 region has the DNA TGTGCCAGCAGCTTAGGCGCGGGAGGGCCCTACGAGCAGTACTTC. Amino acid sequence: CASSLGAGGPYEQYF.

The rearrangement uses TRBV15 and TRBJ2-1; D is perhaps TRBD1 (5 bases). Germline CDR1 reads LNHNV; CDR2 reads YYDKDF (reference sequence). V gave up 0 bases and J gave up 10 bases, with 10 bases separating them. The CDR3 runs to 13 residues. The CDR3 DNA sequence: TGTGCCACCAGCAGAGATAGGGGTCAAGAGCAGTTCTTC. Its translation: CATSRDRGQEQFF.

The rearrangement uses TRBV11-2 and TRBJ1-4; D is possibly TRBD1 (5 bases). V lost 7 bases to trimming and J lost 4 bases, with 10 bases between them. This CDR3 is 13 amino acids long. The germline V gene has CDR1 SGHAT and CDR2 FQNNGV. The CDR3 protein is CASTGGGNEKLFF. Here the CDR3 DNA reads TGTGCCAGCACGGGGGGTGGTAATGAAAAACTGTTTTTT.

This chain connects TRBV19 to TRBJ1-5, with D maybe TRBD1 (5 bases). The CDR3 spans 14 residues. Looked up from germline, CDR1 is LNHDA and CDR2 is SQIVND (reference sequence). Trimming removed 4 bases from V and 7 bases from J, with 14 bases in between. CDR3 region: CASSRRDGGQPQHF. The CDR3, as DNA: TGTGCCAGTAGTAGGCGGGATGGGGGACAGCCCCAGCATTTT.

The J gene is TRBJ1-2, the V gene TRBV19; weak D call: TRBD1 (5 bases). V gave up 4 bases and J gave up 2 bases, with 17 bases separating them. The CDR3 contains 16 residues. CDR1 and CDR2 (germline): LNHDA, SQIVND (reference sequence). The CDR3 loop is CASSSPGRDYNYGYTF. DNA of the CDR3: TGTGCCAGTAGTAGCCCAGGGCGGGACTACAACTATGGCTACACCTTC.

The V call is TRBV11-2, the J call TRBJ1-3; 7 bases align to TRBD1. The V segment lost 5 bases and the J segment 0 bases; nucleotides outside the gene matches: 7. CDR1 and CDR2 from the germline V gene are SGHAT and FQNNGV. This CDR3 spans 16 amino acids. CDR3 sequence reads: CASSRQGVSSGNTIYF. The CDR3 bases are TGTGCCAGCAGCCGACAGGGCGTCTCCTCTGGAAACACCATATATTTT.

CDR3 coding DNA: TGTGCCAGCTCACCGGCTAGCGGGAGATATGAGCAGTTCTTC. Amino acids: CASSPASGRYEQFF. The chain is built from TRBV18 and TRBJ2-1, with 10 bases aligning to TRBD2. Per germline, CDR1 KGHSH and CDR2 LQKENI. CDR3 size: 14 residues. The V and J ends lost 3 bases and 8 bases, in that order; junction bases with no gene match: 4. Drawing the rest from reference TRBV18 and TRBJ2-1, the complete variable domain is NAGVMQNPRHLVRRRGQEARLRCSPMKGHSHVYWYRQLPEEGLKFMVYLQKENIIDESGMPKERFSAEFPKEGPSILRIQQVVRGDSAAYFCASSPASGRYEQFFGPGTRLTVL.

The chain links TRBV7-2 to TRBJ2-1; 13 bases line up with TRBD2. V lost 6 bases to trimming and J lost 7 bases; unmatched junction nucleotides: 9. This CDR3 comprises 16 residues. CDR1 and CDR2 (germline): SGHTA, FQGNSA. CDR3 in amino acids: CASRRGGLAGINEQFF. As DNA, the CDR3 is TGTGCCAGCAGAAGGGGGGGACTAGCGGGAATAAATGAGCAGTTCTTC. The full variable domain, in which reference TRBV7-2 and TRBJ2-1 provide the parts outside the CDR3, is GAGVSQSPSNKVTEKGKDVELRCDPISGHTALYWYRQSLGQGLEFLIYFQGNSAPDKSGLPSDRFSAERTGGSVSTLTIQRTQQEDSAVYLCASRRGGLAGINEQFFGPGTRLTVL.

The CDR3 DNA follows: TGTGCCAGCAGCACCGAACAGGGGCCTTACTATGGCTACACCTTC. The encoded protein is CASSTEQGPYYGYTF. The chain employs TRBV5-8 and TRBJ1-2, with 7 bases aligning to TRBD1. This CDR3 is built from 15 residues. Germline V gene lookup returns CDR1 SGHTS and CDR2 YDEGEE. The V segment lost 4 bases and the J segment 3 bases; nucleotides outside the gene matches: 9. The full variable domain, completed using reference TRBV5-8 and TRBJ1-2, is EAGVTQSPTHLIKTRGQQATLRCSPISGHTSVYWYQQALGLGLQFLLWYDEGEERNRGNFPPRFSGRQFPNYSSELNVNALELEDSALYLCASSTEQGPYYGYTFGSGTRLTVV.

This rearrangement joins TRBV9 to TRBJ2-3, with TRBD2 identical over 12 bases. The CDR3 contains 16 residues. J lost 1 base, V lost 3 bases, and 3 bases had no gene match. CDR1 and CDR2 (germline): SGDLS, YYNGEE. The CDR3 coding sequence is TGTGCCAGCAGCGAGACTAGCGGGAGTCGCACAGATACGCAGTATTTT. Its translation: CASSETSGSRTDTQYF. Supplemented by reference TRBV9 and TRBJ2-3, the full variable domain reads DSGVTQTPKHLITATGQRVTLRCSPRSGDLSVYWYQQSLDQGLQFLIQYYNGEERAKGNILERFSAQQFPDLHSELNLSSLELGDSALYFCASSETSGSRTDTQYFGPGTRLTVL.

The chain links TRBV6-5 to TRBJ1-2; a possible D gene is TRBD1 (5 bases). The germline gives CDR1 MNHEY, CDR2 SVGAGI. There are 16 residues in the CDR3. V was trimmed by 4 bases and J by 3 bases, leaving 18 bases between them. The CDR3 is CASSSPRGRNDYGYTF. The CDR3 nucleotides read TGTGCCAGCAGTTCCCCTCGGGGGAGAAACGACTATGGCTACACCTTC.

The sample holds one count of this clone. The V and J genes are TRBV4-2 and TRBJ2-1, with 13 positions matching TRBD2. This CDR3 region has 16 residues. Looked up from germline, CDR1 is LGHNA and CDR2 is YNFKEQ. The trim removed 1 base at V and 5 bases at J, leaving 2 bases unmatched. The CDR3 DNA reads as TGTGCCAGCAGCCAAGTCGGACTAGCGGGGGACAATGAGCAGTTCTTC. Its translation: CASSQVGLAGDNEQFF.